The T cell receptor (beta chain) under discussion was sequenced for a study of blood T cell repertoires in COVID-19. Study as a whole: PBMCs, B-cell-depleted T cells, or T cells were the source of the cDNA or gDNA that made up the material.

Recruited during active infection, patients (from Seattle) were subsequently followed longitudinally. The table lists this clone with a count of one. Original methodology: Estimates of nucleated cell counts were drawn from the amplification of reference gene primers. The assay was immunoSEQ multiplex PCR, and TCRdb's table has in-frame clones only and misses some. That table gives V, J and clone size, and the DNA gave D and trimming. The sample carries 270,000 or so clones, almost 90% recorded once. This clonotype originated in an older woman with COVID-19, enrolled during active disease. What was sequenced was peripheral blood.

DNA for the CDR3: TGTGCCAGTAGTTCCGGGACAGGAGGAAAACTGTTTTTT. Protein: CASSSGTGGKLFF. J is TRBJ1-4 and V is TRBV19; the match to TRBD1 covers 8 bases. J was trimmed by 10 bases and V by 5 bases; bases with no gene match: 6. The CDR3 totals 13 residues. Germline V gene sequence: CDR1 LNHDA, CDR2 SQIVND (reference sequence).